The clone carrying this T cell receptor beta chain is categorized as medium-sized. TCRdb re-analyzed the PCR reads through MiXCR. The data contain under 5,000 clones, around 35% of them singletons. These data come from a study of metastatic and nonmetastatic thyroid tumors. Study in general: Patients with malignant and benign thyroid disease provided blood and tumor or nodule tissue, whose repertoires were compared.

The germline CDR1 and CDR2 sequences are SGHTA and FQGNSA. J gave up 3 bases and V 3 bases, and 2 bases lay outside the gene matches. The CDR3 loop spans 15 amino acids. Thyroid surgery had not been preceded by any treatment in any patient. This TCR was sampled from a male donor with papillary thyroid cancer or a benign thyroid nodule (not recorded which). Some clones in this sample may be carry-over from other donors' samples. This sequence joins TRBV7-2 and TRBJ1-4, with 9 positions matching TRBD1. The specimen sequenced was adjacent normal tissue. The CDR3 nucleotides are TGTGCCAGCAGCTTGCGACAGGGGGCTAATGAAAAACTGTTTTTT. Its translation is CASSLRQGANEKLFF.